A selection of T cell receptor beta chains follows, all from one sample in a study of blood T cell repertoires in COVID-19. Here immunoSEQ multiplex PCR was the method, and the copy in TCRdb shows in-frame clones only, minus some. This sample has some 120,000 clones, with just over 85% found just once. The sequencing sample was made of peripheral blood. All receptors derive from a woman aged 45-65 years with active or convalescent COVID-19. Each CDR3 is given with its conserved first and last residue. The D gene is left open where the match is weak. Not all rows give a size; the values are once, few, many and, for expanded clones, a class.

>TRBD1|14|-|TRBV7-2|TRBJ1-2
TGTGCCAGCAGCTTGGGGACAGGGGATTCGGGGAACACCTTC
CASSLGTGDSGNTF
>-|14|-|TRBV7-6|TRBJ2-3
TGTGCCAGCAGCCCGGATGGAGACACAGATACGCAGTATTTT
CASSPDGDTDTQYF
>-|16|-|TRBV27|TRBJ2-2
TGTGCCAGCAGAATGCGGGGTGGCGGGAACACCGGGGAGCTGTTTTTT
CASRMRGGGNTGELFF
>TRBD2|15|-|TRBV7-2|TRBJ2-7
TGTGCCAGCAGCGAATCGGGACTAGCGGGATGGTGGCAGTACTTC
CASSESGLAGWWQYF
>-|13|-|TRBV3-1/TRBV3-2|TRBJ2-3
TGTGCCAGCAGCCAAGGTCTCACAGATACGCAGTATTTT
CASSQGLTDTQYF
>TRBD1|15|-|TRBV28|TRBJ1-6
TGTGCCAGCAGTAAGACAGGGGGCTATAATTCACCCCTCCACTTT
CASSKTGGYNSPLHF
>-|13|-|TRBV10-3|TRBJ1-4
TGTGCCATCAATGGAGGGGTGGGCGAAAAACTGTTTTTT
CAINGGVGEKLFF
>-|12|-|TRBV11-2|TRBJ2-7
TGTGCCAGCAGCTTAGGCCCTCTAGAGCAGTACTTC
CASSLGPLEQYF
>-|15|few|TRBV3-1/TRBV3-2|TRBJ1-6
TGTGCCAGCAGCTCGATTCCTACCTATAATTCACCCCTCCACTTT
CASSSIPTYNSPLHF
>-|14|-|TRBV2|TRBJ2-1
TGTGCCAGCACTTGGGCTAGCGCCCACAATGAGCAGTTCTTC
CASTWASAHNEQFF
>-|8|-|TRBV28|TRBJ1-2
TGTGCCATCGAGGGCTACACCTTC
CAIEGYTF
>-|14|-|TRBV4-3|TRBJ1-1
TGCGCCAGCAGCTTCCAGAATGAGAACACTGAAGCTTTCTTT
CASSFQNENTEAFF
>TRBD2|14|-|TRBV19|TRBJ2-5
TGTGCCAGTAGTAGTAGCGGGAGTTCGCAGACCCAGTACTTC
CASSSSGSSQTQYF
>-|14|-|TRBV5-1|TRBJ1-4
TGCGCCAGCAGCTTGGAATGGGCCGGAGAAAAACTGTTTTTT
CASSLEWAGEKLFF
>-|13|-|TRBV30|TRBJ2-7
TGTGCCTGGACTGGAGAGACGGGATACGAGCAGTACTTC
CAWTGETGYEQYF
>-|14|once|TRBV7-2|TRBJ1-2
TGTGCCAGCAGCTTAGCTCGCAGTTTCGATGGCTACACCTTC
CASSLARSFDGYTF
>-|13|-|TRBV6-5|TRBJ1-5
TGTGCCAGTAGGACAGTCCCCAATCAGCCCCAGCATTTT
CASRTVPNQPQHF
>-|15|-|TRBV25-1|TRBJ2-7
TGTGCCAGCAGTTCAAACCGGGACTCGTCCTACGAGCAGTACTTC
CASSSNRDSSYEQYF
>TRBD2|16|-|TRBV4-3|TRBJ2-5
TGCGCCAGCAGCCACCAGTTGGGTGCGGGAGCAGAGACCCAGTACTTC
CASSHQLGAGAETQYF
>-|13|-|TRBV28|TRBJ1-1
TGTGCCAGCAGTCGGGTCAGTAACACTGAAGCTTTCTTT
CASSRVSNTEAFF
>TRBD2|15|-|TRBV27|TRBJ2-7
TGTGCCAGCGGGCCGCTCTGGGCGGGAGTCGGGGAGCAGTACTTC
CASGPLWAGVGEQYF
>-|14|-|TRBV27|TRBJ2-3
TGTGCCAGCAGGCGACGGGAGTTCGCAGATACGCAGTATTTT
CASRRREFADTQYF
>TRBD1|15|-|TRBV11-2|TRBJ2-5
TGTGCCAGCAGCCCAGGACAGGGGTTAAGGGAGACCCAGTACTTC
CASSPGQGLRETQYF
>TRBD1|15|-|TRBV4-1|TRBJ1-6
TGCGCCAGCAGATTAACAGGGGGCGCGAATTCACCCCTCCACTTT
CASRLTGGANSPLHF
>TRBD2|16|-|TRBV6-5|TRBJ2-3
TGTGCCAGCAGTTACTCGATGGGGGGGGGCACAGATACGCAGTATTTT
CASSYSMGGGTDTQYF
>-|12|-|TRBV2|TRBJ2-7
TGTGCCAGCACCCCGGACAGCTACGAGCAGTACTTC
CASTPDSYEQYF
>-|12|-|TRBV27|TRBJ2-7
TGTGCCAGCAGACACAGTCCCTACGAGCAGTACTTC
CASRHSPYEQYF
>-|12|-|TRBV28|TRBJ2-7
TGTGCCAGCAGCCGCGCTTCATACGAGCAGTACTTC
CASSRASYEQYF
>TRBD1|13|few|TRBV4-1|TRBJ2-7
TGCGCCAGCAGCCCTGCCCCCGGGACAGGGTTTTACTTC
CASSPAPGTGFYF
>-|15|-|TRBV9|TRBJ2-7
TGTGCCAGCAGCGTAGGCGGGATAGGACTCTACGAGCAGTACTTC
CASSVGGIGLYEQYF